The rows below give T cell receptor beta chains drawn from one sample of a study of T cells in Graves' hyperthyroidism and ophthalmopathy. TCRdb itself ran the multiplex PCR reads through MiXCR, one entry per CDR3 protein. The sample comprises some 350,000 distinct CDR3 sequences, around 15% of which are singletons, and roughly 19% rests with the top ten. Sequenced material: blood. Receptors were obtained from a woman aged 55-75 years with Graves' ophthalmopathy. CDR3s include the opening cysteine and the closing phenylalanine or tryptophan. A D gene is named only where the DNA matches it firmly. The size field is filled for only some rows; it gives once, few, many or a size class.

j_call,d_call,v_call,clone_size,cdr3_nt,cdr3_aa
TRBJ2-4,NA,TRBV7-2,many,TGTGCCAGCAGCCTAATTTTTACGGGAGTTGCCGGGGACATTCAGTACTTC,CASSLIFTGVAGDIQYF
TRBJ2-7,NA,TRBV7-9,many,TGTGCCAGCAGCCCAAGCAGCGATTACGAGCAGTACTTC,CASSPSSDYEQYF
TRBJ2-1,NA,TRBV6-2/TRBV6-3,many,TGTGCCAGCAGTTACTCGCCGGGACCCTACAATGAGCAGTTCTTC,CASSYSPGPYNEQFF
TRBJ2-4,TRBD2,TRBV27,many,TGTGCCAGCAGTTTAACGAGGCCTAGCGGGCCTCACATATTGGGGGACATTCAGTACTTC,CASSLTRPSGPHILGDIQYF
TRBJ2-5,NA,TRBV30,many,TGTGCCTGGAGTCGCACTGTCATAGAGACCCAGTACTTC,CAWSRTVIETQYF
TRBJ1-5,NA,TRBV27,many,TGTGCCAGCAGATCCCTCGGGAGCAATCAGCCCCAGCATTTT,CASRSLGSNQPQHF
TRBJ2-7,TRBD2,TRBV18,many,TGTGCCAGCTCACAGAGAGGGACTAGCGTTTCCTACGAGCAGTACTTC,CASSQRGTSVSYEQYF
TRBJ2-7,NA,TRBV20-1,few,TGCAGCGTTAAGGGGATGTCCTACGAGCAGTACTTC,CSVKGMSYEQYF
TRBJ2-2,TRBD2,TRBV3-1,many,TGTGCCAGCAGCCAAGTGGTTCTAGCGGGAGGGAGGACCGGGGAGCTGTTTTTT,CASSQVVLAGGRTGELFF
TRBJ2-1,TRBD2,TRBV20-1,many,TGCAGTGTCGGAGCGGGAGGGCGGAATGAGCAGTTCTTC,CSVGAGGRNEQFF
TRBJ2-5,NA,TRBV5-1,NA,TGCGCCAGCAGCGCGACAGGCCCCCGAGAGACCCAGTACTTC,CASSATGPRETQYF
TRBJ1-5,NA,TRBV19,NA,TGTGCCAGTAGTCAGGGCGTTCTGCAGCCCCAGCATTTT,CASSQGVLQPQHF
TRBJ2-3,NA,TRBV10-3,NA,TGTGCCATCAGTGACTGGAGTGGAGATACGCAGTATTTT,CAISDWSGDTQYF
TRBJ2-1,NA,TRBV7-8,few,TGTGCCAGCAGGGGAGAATCCAATGAGCAGTTCTTC,CASRGESNEQFF
TRBJ2-5,NA,TRBV6-5,NA,TGTGCCAGCAGTTACTCAAAGAACTCCGGGTGGGAGACCCAGTACTTC,CASSYSKNSGWETQYF
TRBJ2-3,NA,TRBV6-1,NA,TGTGCCAGCAGTGAAGAATGGGGCAACACAGATACGCAGTATTTT,CASSEEWGNTDTQYF
TRBJ2-3,NA,TRBV5-4,few,TGTGCCAGCAGCTTGGACCCCACCAGCACAGATACGCAGTATTTT,CASSLDPTSTDTQYF
TRBJ1-1,TRBD1,TRBV3-1,many,TGTGCCAGCAGCCACAGGGGGCTTACTGAAGCTTTCTTT,CASSHRGLTEAFF
TRBJ2-7,NA,TRBV2,many,TGTGCCAGCAGGGACGGACTATCCTACGAGCAGTACTTC,CASRDGLSYEQYF
TRBJ1-5,NA,TRBV11-2,many,TGTGCCAGCAGCTCTGACCCCCAGGGTCGGCAGCCCCAGCATTTT,CASSSDPQGRQPQHF
TRBJ2-4,NA,TRBV28,few,TGTGCCAGCAGTTTGAGGACAGACGTACTAGCCAAAAACATTCAGTACTTC,CASSLRTDVLAKNIQYF
TRBJ1-1,NA,TRBV29-1,few,TGCAGCGCCGCGGGGGGGGAGAACACTGAAGCTTTCTTT,CSAAGGENTEAFF
TRBJ1-6,NA,TRBV28,many,TGTGCCAGCAGTTTCGACAGGCTGTCACCCCTCCACTTT,CASSFDRLSPLHF
TRBJ1-6,NA,TRBV12-3/TRBV12-4,NA,TGTGCCAGCAGTTTGTGGCCCAACCAAGGGGCCCTCCACTTT,CASSLWPNQGALHF
TRBJ2-3,TRBD2,TRBV12-3/TRBV12-4,few,TGTGCCAGCAGTTTATTAGCGGGAGTCCGTACGCAGTATTTT,CASSLLAGVRTQYF
TRBJ2-3,NA,TRBV20-1,NA,TGCAGTGCTGAGGCGGGGCCTAGCACAGATACGCAGTATTTT,CSAEAGPSTDTQYF
TRBJ2-3,NA,TRBV3-1,NA,TGTGCCAGCAGCCCTAGGGGGCGGGAGCCTTACACAGATACGCAGTATTTT,CASSPRGREPYTDTQYF
TRBJ2-7,NA,TRBV6-1,NA,TGTGCCAGCAGTGACTGGGCTACCGGGGAGCAGTACTTC,CASSDWATGEQYF
TRBJ2-3,TRBD2,TRBV6-1,NA,TGTGCCAGCAGTGAAGCGGGAGGGCGAGTGGATACGCAGTATTTT,CASSEAGGRVDTQYF
TRBJ2-7,NA,TRBV20-1,many,TGCAGTGCTAAAACCCCGAGGGACGAGCAGTACTTC,CSAKTPRDEQYF
TRBJ1-6,TRBD1,TRBV5-1,many,TGCGCCAGCACCCCATTCTCGGGACAGGGAAATTCACCCCTCCACTTT,CASTPFSGQGNSPLHF
TRBJ2-6,NA,TRBV10-2,few,TGCGCCACCAAGAGCTCTGGGGCCAACGTCCTGACTTTC,CATKSSGANVLTF
TRBJ2-1,TRBD2,TRBV24-1,NA,TGTGCCACCTCTGGTACGCCTGGGACTAGCGGGATGCACAATGAGCAGTTCTTC,CATSGTPGTSGMHNEQFF
TRBJ1-5,NA,TRBV5-8,NA,TGTGCCAGCAGGAGACGGTATAGCAATCAGCCCCAGCATTTT,CASRRRYSNQPQHF
TRBJ2-2,TRBD2,TRBV5-1,many,TGCGCCAGCAGCCCCCTAGCGGGGCACGCGAACACCGGGGAGCTGTTTTTT,CASSPLAGHANTGELFF
TRBJ1-1,TRBD1,TRBV18,many,TGTGCCAGCTCACCACCCACAGGGGGCAACACTGAAGCTTTCTTT,CASSPPTGGNTEAFF
TRBJ2-7,TRBD1,TRBV12-3/TRBV12-4,NA,TGTGCCAGCAGTGTAACCCAGGGGGCTTCGGTGCCATACGAGCAGTACTTC,CASSVTQGASVPYEQYF
TRBJ2-1,TRBD1,TRBV5-1,few,TGCGCCAGCAGCGACGGACAGGGGTCTTATGAGCAGTTCTTC,CASSDGQGSYEQFF
TRBJ2-5,TRBD2,TRBV7-2,many,TGTGCCAGCAGCTCACTAGCGGGAAGGAATGGAGAGACCCAGTACTTC,CASSSLAGRNGETQYF